Each of the 5 T cell receptor beta chains below was sequenced from the same sample in a study of neoadjuvant anti-PD-1 for oral cavity cancer. Produced via immunoSEQ multiplex PCR; TCRdb's table is partial and in-frame only. The top ten clones hold 2% to 3% of a sample with 60,000 to 75,000 clones, under 85% of them seen once. The source material was PBMCs, sampled before nivolumab (anti-PD-1) treatment. The receptors shown here come from a person between 40 and 85 years old with oral cavity squamous cell carcinoma.

V and J are TRBV5-1 and TRBJ2-1, with unresolved D. CDR1 and CDR2 from the germline V gene are SGHRS and YFSETQ. The CDR3 spans 11 residues. V shed 3 bases and J shed 8 bases, with 6 bases lying between them. The CDR3 coding sequence is TGCGCCAGCAGCTCCCCTGATGAGCAGTTCTTC. Amino acids: CASSSPDEQFF.

The chain joins TRBV10-3 to TRBJ2-2; D is ambiguous. The CDR3 is 12 residues long. The V gene's germline CDR1 is ENHRY and CDR2 SYGVKD. V dropped 9 bases and J dropped 6 bases, with 11 bases sitting between them. The CDR3 loop reads CAISRTAGELFF. CDR3 nucleotides: TGTGCCATTAGCAGGACGGCCGGGGAGCTGTTTTTT.

This chain joins TRBV28 and TRBJ1-2; D is ambiguous. CDR1 and CDR2 from the germline V gene are MDHEN and SYDVKM. CDR3 length: 14 residues. V lost 7 bases to trimming and J lost 6 bases, with 18 bases between them. The CDR3 bases are TGTGCCAGCACTCCCCCCGGAGGTCTTAATGGCTACACCTTC. This codes for CASTPPGGLNGYTF.

The chain carries TRBV19 and TRBJ2-7; D unclear. The ends were cut back, 3 bases at V and 3 bases at J, with 6 bases in the middle. Germline loops: CDR1 LNHDA, CDR2 SQIVND (reference sequence). The CDR3 sequence is 12 residues long. The CDR3 protein is CASSINLYEQYF. The CDR3, as DNA: TGTGCCAGTAGTATTAATCTCTACGAGCAGTACTTC. Together with reference TRBV19 and TRBJ2-7, the CDR3 gives the full variable domain: DGGITQSPKYLFRKEGQNVTLSCEQNLNHDAMYWYRQDPGQGLRLIYYSQIVNDFQKGDIAEGYSVSREKKESFPLTVTSAQKNPTAFYLCASSINLYEQYFGPGTRLTVT.

The V and J genes are TRBV5-1 and TRBJ2-2, with D maybe TRBD1 (6 bases). Germline CDR1 and CDR2: SGHRS and YFSETQ. This CDR3 region has 17 residues. Trimming took 1 base from V and 3 from J, leaving 16 bases between them. The CDR3 sequence is CASSLTSPGHYTGELFF. CDR3 coding DNA: TGCGCCAGCAGCTTGACCTCCCCGGGACACTACACCGGGGAGCTGTTTTTT.